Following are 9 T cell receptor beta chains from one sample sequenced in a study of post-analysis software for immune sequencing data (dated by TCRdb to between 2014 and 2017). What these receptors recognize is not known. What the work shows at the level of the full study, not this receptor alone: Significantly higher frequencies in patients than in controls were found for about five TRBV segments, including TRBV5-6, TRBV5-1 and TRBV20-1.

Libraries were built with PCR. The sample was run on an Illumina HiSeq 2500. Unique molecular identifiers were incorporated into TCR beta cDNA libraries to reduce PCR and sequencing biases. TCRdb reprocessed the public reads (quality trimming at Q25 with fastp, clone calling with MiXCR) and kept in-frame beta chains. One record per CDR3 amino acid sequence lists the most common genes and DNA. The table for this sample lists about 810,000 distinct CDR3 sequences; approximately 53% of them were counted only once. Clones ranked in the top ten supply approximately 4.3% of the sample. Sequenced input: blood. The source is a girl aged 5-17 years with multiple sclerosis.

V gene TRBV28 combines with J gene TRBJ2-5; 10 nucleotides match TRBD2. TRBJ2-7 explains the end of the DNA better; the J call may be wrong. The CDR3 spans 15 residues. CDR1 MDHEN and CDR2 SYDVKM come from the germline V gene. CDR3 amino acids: CASTQLGTSEYEQYF. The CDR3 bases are TGTGCCAGCACCCAGCTTGGGACTAGCGAGTACGAGCAGTACTTC.

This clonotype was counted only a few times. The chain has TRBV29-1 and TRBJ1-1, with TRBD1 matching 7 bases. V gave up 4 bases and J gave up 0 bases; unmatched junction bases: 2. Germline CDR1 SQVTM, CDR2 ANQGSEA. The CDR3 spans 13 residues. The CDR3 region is CSVAGQMNTEAFF. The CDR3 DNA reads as TGCAGCGTTGCGGGACAGATGAACACTGAAGCTTTCTTT.

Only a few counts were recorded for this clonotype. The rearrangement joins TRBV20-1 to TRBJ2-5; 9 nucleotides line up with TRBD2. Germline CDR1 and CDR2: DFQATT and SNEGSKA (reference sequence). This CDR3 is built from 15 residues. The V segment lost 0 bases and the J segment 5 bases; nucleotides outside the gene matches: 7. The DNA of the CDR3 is TGCAGTGCTAGAGATCATAGCGGGAGCAGGGAGACCCAGTACTTC. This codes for CSARDHSGSRETQYF.

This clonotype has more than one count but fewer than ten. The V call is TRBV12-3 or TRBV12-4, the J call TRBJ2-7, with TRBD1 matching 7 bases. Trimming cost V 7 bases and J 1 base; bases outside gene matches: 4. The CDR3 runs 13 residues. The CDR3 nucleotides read TGTGCCAGCACCTTGGGACAGTCCTACGAGCAGTACTTC. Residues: CASTLGQSYEQYF.

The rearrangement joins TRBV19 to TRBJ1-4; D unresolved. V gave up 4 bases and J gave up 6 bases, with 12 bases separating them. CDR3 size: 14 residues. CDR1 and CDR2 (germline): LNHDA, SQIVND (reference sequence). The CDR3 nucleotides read TGTGCCAGTAGTACGCGCGCCAAGGATGAAAAACTGTTTTTT. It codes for CASSTRAKDEKLFF.

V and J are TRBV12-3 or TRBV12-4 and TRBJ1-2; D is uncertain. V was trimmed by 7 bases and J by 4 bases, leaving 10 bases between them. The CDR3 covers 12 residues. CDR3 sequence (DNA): TGTGCCAGCACTCCCGGGAGCTATGGCTACACCTTC. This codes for CASTPGSYGYTF.

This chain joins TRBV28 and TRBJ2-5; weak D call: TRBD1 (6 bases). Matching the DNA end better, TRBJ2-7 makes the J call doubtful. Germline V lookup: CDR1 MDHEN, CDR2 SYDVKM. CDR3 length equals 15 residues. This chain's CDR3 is CASSTIVGTLYEQYF. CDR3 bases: TGTGCCAGCAGTACTATAGTGGGGACACTCTACGAGCAGTACTTC.

CDR3 sequence: CASTPSGAMQETQYF. CDR3 coding DNA: TGTGCCAGCACCCCCTCCGGGGCTATGCAAGAGACCCAGTACTTC. The chain uses TRBV12-3 or TRBV12-4 and TRBJ2-5, with D perhaps TRBD1 or TRBD2 (5 bases each). Trimming stripped 7 bases from V and 2 bases from J, with 17 bases between. This CDR3 is built from 15 residues.

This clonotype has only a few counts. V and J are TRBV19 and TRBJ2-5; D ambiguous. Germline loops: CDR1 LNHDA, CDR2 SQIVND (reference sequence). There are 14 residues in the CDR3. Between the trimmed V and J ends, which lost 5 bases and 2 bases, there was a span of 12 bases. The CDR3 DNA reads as TGTGCCAGTAGTCGGACGGCAGAGCAAGAGACCCAGTACTTC. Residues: CASSRTAEQETQYF.